Only a few counts were recorded for the clone carrying this TCR beta chain. Sample time point: pre-treatment sample, taken before nivolumab and TIL therapy. Enrollment ran from October 2017 to January 2020. The source of the sample is a study of TIL therapy for anti-PD-1-resistant metastatic lung cancer. The V end lost 5 bases, the J end lost 6 bases, and 22 bases lay between the germline ends. The CDR3 contains 16 residues. The germline CDR1 and CDR2 sequences are MDHEN and SYDVKM. The immunoSEQ assay was v3. Profiling relied on immunoSEQ multiplex PCR, and the TCRdb table lists in-frame clones only, not all of them. This table holds about 59,000 clones, roughly 70% found once.

The clonotype comes from a person aged 25 to 85 with non-small cell lung cancer. This rearrangement joins TRBV28 to TRBJ2-5, with TRBD1 as a possible D gene (6 bases). Source: blood, taken at baseline. The CDR3 protein is CASSTPIHGGLKTQYF. Written as DNA, the CDR3 is TGTGCCAGCAGTACCCCCATCCATGGGGGCTTAAAGACCCAGTACTTC.